This T cell receptor (beta chain) was sequenced during a study of regulatory T cells in long-lasting Graves disease. Study as a whole: Duration of antithyroid drug therapy among newly diagnosed Graves' patients was under 3 months. Study-level findings and limits: Among samples with persistent disease, TRBV28, TRBJ1-2 and TRBJ2-5 were favored.

Sequencing libraries for TCR beta were prepared with iRepertoire HTBI primers and Arm-PCR of CDR3 regions. Using its own MiXCR run on the multiplex PCR reads, TCRdb lists one record per CDR3 protein. The top ten hold 18% of the sample, which has about 620,000 distinct CDR3 sequences, approximately 15% seen once. Germline V gene data show CDR1 as MNHNS and CDR2 as SASEGT. Trimming cost V 3 bases and J 0 bases, with 6 bases left between them. The length of the CDR3 is 14 residues. Time point defined: newly diagnosed GD, antithyroid drugs for less than 3 months. The TCR library used RNA extracted from PBMCs. About this clonotype itself: The antigen remains unidentified.

This sample was also put to use in a study of T cells in Graves' hyperthyroidism and ophthalmopathy. From that report: Carried out on the TCR CDR3, a first-round RT-PCR used the HTBI primer set. Ophthalmopathy cases were set apart from stable hyperthyroidism by a 13 V-J model.

The material was peripheral blood mononuclear cells (PBMCs), obtained at new diagnosis, from a patient treated with antithyroid drugs. The source of this sequence is a woman in her 30s with Graves disease. This sequence joins TRBV6-1 and TRBJ1-5; no definite D call. The CDR3: CASSDTNSNQPQHF. For the CDR3, the DNA is TGTGCCAGCAGTGACACTAATAGCAATCAGCCCCAGCATTTT.